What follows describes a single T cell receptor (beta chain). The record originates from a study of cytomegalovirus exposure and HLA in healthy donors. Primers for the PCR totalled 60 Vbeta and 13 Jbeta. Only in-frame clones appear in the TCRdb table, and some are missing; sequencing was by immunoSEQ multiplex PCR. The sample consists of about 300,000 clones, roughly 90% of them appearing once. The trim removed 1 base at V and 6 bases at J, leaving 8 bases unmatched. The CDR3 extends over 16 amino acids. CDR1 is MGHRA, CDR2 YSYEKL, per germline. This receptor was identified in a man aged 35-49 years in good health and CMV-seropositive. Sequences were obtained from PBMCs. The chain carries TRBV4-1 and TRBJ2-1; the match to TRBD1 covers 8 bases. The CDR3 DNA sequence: TGCGCCAGCAGCCAAGCCGGGACAGGTGGACCCAATGAGCAGTTCTTC. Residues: CASSQAGTGGPNEQFF.